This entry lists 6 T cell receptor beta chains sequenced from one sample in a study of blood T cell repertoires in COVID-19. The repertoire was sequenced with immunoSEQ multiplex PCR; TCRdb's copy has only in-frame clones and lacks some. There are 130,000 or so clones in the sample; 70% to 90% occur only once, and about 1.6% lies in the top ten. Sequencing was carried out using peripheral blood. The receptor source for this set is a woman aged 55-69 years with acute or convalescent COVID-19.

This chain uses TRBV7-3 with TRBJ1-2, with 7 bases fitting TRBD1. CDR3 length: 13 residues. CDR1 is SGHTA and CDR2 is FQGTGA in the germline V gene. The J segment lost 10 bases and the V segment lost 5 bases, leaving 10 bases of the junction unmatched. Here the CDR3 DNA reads TGTGCCAGCAGCCTGGGACAGCTTGATACCTACACCTTC. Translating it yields CASSLGQLDTYTF.

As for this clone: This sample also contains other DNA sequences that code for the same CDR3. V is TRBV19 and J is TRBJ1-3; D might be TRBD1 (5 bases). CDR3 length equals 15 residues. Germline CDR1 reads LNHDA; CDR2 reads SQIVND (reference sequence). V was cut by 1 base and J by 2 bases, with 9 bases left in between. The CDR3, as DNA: TGTGCCAGTAGTATAGGGGCGGGACCTGGAAACACCATATATTTT. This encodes CASSIGAGPGNTIYF.

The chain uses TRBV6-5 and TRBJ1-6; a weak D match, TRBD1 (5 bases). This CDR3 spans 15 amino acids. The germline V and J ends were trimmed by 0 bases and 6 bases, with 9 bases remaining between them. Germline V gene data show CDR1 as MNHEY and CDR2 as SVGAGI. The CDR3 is CASSYSRVPNSPLHF. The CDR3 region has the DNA TGTGCCAGCAGTTACTCCAGGGTTCCTAATTCACCCCTCCACTTT.

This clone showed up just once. CDR3 residues: CASSSKEITGHSYEQYF. DNA of the CDR3: TGTGCCAGCAGTTCCAAAGAAATTACGGGTCACTCCTACGAGCAGTACTTC. The chain employs TRBV27 and TRBJ2-7; D is unclear. Trimming removed 4 bases from V and 0 bases from J, with 19 bases in between. This CDR3 contains 17 residues. CDR1 is MNHEY, CDR2 SMNVEV, per germline (reference sequence).

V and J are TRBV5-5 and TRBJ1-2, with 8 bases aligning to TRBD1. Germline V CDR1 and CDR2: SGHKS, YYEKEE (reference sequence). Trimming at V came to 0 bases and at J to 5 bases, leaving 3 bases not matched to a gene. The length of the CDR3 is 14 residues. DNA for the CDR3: TGTGCCAGCAGCTTGGAACAGGGGGTATATGGCTACACCTTC. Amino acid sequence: CASSLEQGVYGYTF.

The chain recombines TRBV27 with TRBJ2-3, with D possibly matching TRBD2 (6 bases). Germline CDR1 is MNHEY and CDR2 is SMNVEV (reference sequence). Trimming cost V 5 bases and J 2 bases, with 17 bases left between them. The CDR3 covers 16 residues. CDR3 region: CASSPEGPRFTDTQYF. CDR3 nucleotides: TGTGCCAGCAGTCCGGAGGGGCCCAGGTTCACAGATACGCAGTATTTT.